These T cell receptor beta chains were read from a single sample in a study of human T cells and chemical hapten exposure. TCRdb redid the calling of the RACE reads with MiXCR, one entry per CDR3 protein. Of some 45,000 distinct CDR3 sequences in the sample, 8% to 9% were seen once. The sample was whole blood, taken in connection with sensitization to the hapten diphenylcyclopropenone (DPC). Every receptor here comes from a woman aged 40-49 years with alopecia areata. Some clones in this sample may be carry-over from other donors' samples. Each CDR3 is given with its conserved first and last residue. The order of the fields is CDR3 DNA, CDR3 protein, V gene, CDR3 length, J gene, clone size, D gene. D genes are given only for firm matches. The size of a clone is reported for some rows only, either as once, few or many, or as a class for expanded clones.

cdr3_nt: TGTGCCAGCAGTGAATATCTGGGCTCAAGTCGGTACTTC
cdr3_aa: CASSEYLGSSRYF
v_call: TRBV25-1
cdr3_length: 13
j_call: TRBJ2-4
clone_size: -
d_call: -

cdr3_nt: TGTGCCAGCAGCCAAGATCTTAGGCTGAATGCGGAGACCCAGTACTTC
cdr3_aa: CASSQDLRLNAETQYF
v_call: TRBV4-2
cdr3_length: 16
j_call: TRBJ2-5
clone_size: many
d_call: -

cdr3_nt: TGTGCCAGCAGCTTAGGGTCAGGGATTGGGAATTCACCCCTCCACTTT
cdr3_aa: CASSLGSGIGNSPLHF
v_call: TRBV7-9
cdr3_length: 16
j_call: TRBJ1-6
clone_size: many
d_call: -

cdr3_nt: TGCGCCAGCAGCCCACGGGGACACATGAACACTGAAGCTTTCTTT
cdr3_aa: CASSPRGHMNTEAFF
v_call: TRBV5-1
cdr3_length: 15
j_call: TRBJ1-1
clone_size: -
d_call: -

cdr3_nt: TGTGCCAGCAGCTTCGGCGAGAGTTCACCCCTCCACTTT
cdr3_aa: CASSFGESSPLHF
v_call: TRBV7-9
cdr3_length: 13
j_call: TRBJ1-6
clone_size: many
d_call: -

cdr3_nt: TGTGCCAGCACTTACAGGGTAGGTCAGCCCCAGCATTTT
cdr3_aa: CASTYRVGQPQHF
v_call: TRBV27
cdr3_length: 13
j_call: TRBJ1-5
clone_size: many
d_call: -

cdr3_nt: TGCAGTGCTAGCCGGGACAGGGGTCCCCAACCCCAGCATTTT
cdr3_aa: CSASRDRGPQPQHF
v_call: TRBV20-1
cdr3_length: 14
j_call: TRBJ1-5
clone_size: -
d_call: TRBD1

cdr3_nt: TGCAGCTTATTGACAGCGACAGATACGCAGTATTTT
cdr3_aa: CSLLTATDTQYF
v_call: TRBV29-1
cdr3_length: 12
j_call: TRBJ2-3
clone_size: once
d_call: -

cdr3_nt: TGTGCAAGTCGCTTAGCGATAATGGGACGGGGAGGCAATCAGCCCCAGCATTTT
cdr3_aa: CASRLAIMGRGGNQPQHF
v_call: TRBV12-2
cdr3_length: 18
j_call: TRBJ1-5
clone_size: many
d_call: -

cdr3_nt: TGTGCCAGCAGTTTTAAGAACAGGTCTCAGCCCCAGCATTTT
cdr3_aa: CASSFKNRSQPQHF
v_call: TRBV28
cdr3_length: 14
j_call: TRBJ1-5
clone_size: -
d_call: -

cdr3_nt: TGCAGTGCCCACAGGGGAATAGCCGACGAGCAGTACTTC
cdr3_aa: CSAHRGIADEQYF
v_call: TRBV20-1
cdr3_length: 13
j_call: TRBJ2-7
clone_size: many
d_call: TRBD1

cdr3_nt: TGTGCCAGCAGCCAAGAAGGTCGGGGCTATGGCTACACCTTC
cdr3_aa: CASSQEGRGYGYTF
v_call: TRBV4-2
cdr3_length: 14
j_call: TRBJ1-2
clone_size: many
d_call: -

cdr3_nt: TGTGCCAGCAGTTACTCGATCGGTCAGGGCGAGACCCAGTACTTC
cdr3_aa: CASSYSIGQGETQYF
v_call: TRBV6-6
cdr3_length: 15
j_call: TRBJ2-5
clone_size: many
d_call: -

cdr3_nt: TGTGCCTGGAGTCATCGGGGACATAAGAACTATGGCTACACCTTC
cdr3_aa: CAWSHRGHKNYGYTF
v_call: TRBV30
cdr3_length: 15
j_call: TRBJ1-2
clone_size: many
d_call: -

cdr3_nt: TGTGCCAGCAGTCTTCTCGGGACTATGAACGAGCAGTACTTC
cdr3_aa: CASSLLGTMNEQYF
v_call: TRBV6-2/TRBV6-3
cdr3_length: 14
j_call: TRBJ2-7
clone_size: few
d_call: TRBD2

cdr3_nt: TGTGCCATCAGTTTACAGTCTAATGAAAAACTGTTTTTT
cdr3_aa: CAISLQSNEKLFF
v_call: TRBV10-3
cdr3_length: 13
j_call: TRBJ1-4
clone_size: many
d_call: -

cdr3_nt: TGCAGTGCTAGTGACAGGGGAGATGAAAAACTGTTTTTT
cdr3_aa: CSASDRGDEKLFF
v_call: TRBV20-1
cdr3_length: 13
j_call: TRBJ1-4
clone_size: many
d_call: TRBD1

cdr3_nt: TGTGCCAGCAGCCGAGGTCCCGGGGGACCTAGCACAGATACGCAGTATTTT
cdr3_aa: CASSRGPGGPSTDTQYF
v_call: TRBV4-2
cdr3_length: 17
j_call: TRBJ2-3
clone_size: many
d_call: -

cdr3_nt: TGTGCCAGCAGCCAGGGGGCTGGGACCACTGAAGCTTTCTTT
cdr3_aa: CASSQGAGTTEAFF
v_call: TRBV6-5
cdr3_length: 14
j_call: TRBJ1-1
clone_size: -
d_call: TRBD1

cdr3_nt: TGTGCCAGCAGGGACAGGGGGCTGTCAGATACGCAGTATTTT
cdr3_aa: CASRDRGLSDTQYF
v_call: TRBV6-2/TRBV6-3
cdr3_length: 14
j_call: TRBJ2-3
clone_size: many
d_call: TRBD1

cdr3_nt: TGTGCCAGCAGGAATGGGGACGGCGGAGTCTTGAGTCAGCCCCAGCATTTT
cdr3_aa: CASRNGDGGVLSQPQHF
v_call: TRBV2
cdr3_length: 17
j_call: TRBJ1-5
clone_size: many
d_call: -

cdr3_nt: TGCAGCGTTGAAGTAGGGGGCTTCCAAAGAGATACGCAGTATTTT
cdr3_aa: CSVEVGGFQRDTQYF
v_call: TRBV29-1
cdr3_length: 15
j_call: TRBJ2-3
clone_size: many
d_call: TRBD1

cdr3_nt: TGCAGTGCTAGAGATCGAGGGGCGCCGGGTCAGCCCCAGCATTTT
cdr3_aa: CSARDRGAPGQPQHF
v_call: TRBV20-1
cdr3_length: 15
j_call: TRBJ1-5
clone_size: many
d_call: -

cdr3_nt: TGTGCCAGCAGCTTAGGACAGAAAAACATTCAGTACTTC
cdr3_aa: CASSLGQKNIQYF
v_call: TRBV7-2
cdr3_length: 13
j_call: TRBJ2-4
clone_size: many
d_call: -

cdr3_nt: TGCAGTGCGCCTTCTAACAGGGGAGGGGAAAAACTGTTTTTT
cdr3_aa: CSAPSNRGGEKLFF
v_call: TRBV20-1
cdr3_length: 14
j_call: TRBJ1-4
clone_size: -
d_call: TRBD1

cdr3_nt: TGTGCCAGCAGCATCCGGGACAGGGGGGTCGAGCAGTACTTC
cdr3_aa: CASSIRDRGVEQYF
v_call: TRBV7-2
cdr3_length: 14
j_call: TRBJ2-7
clone_size: many
d_call: TRBD1

cdr3_nt: TGTGCCAGCAGCCCGACAGGGGGAAAAACCAAAAACATTCAGTACTTC
cdr3_aa: CASSPTGGKTKNIQYF
v_call: TRBV7-2
cdr3_length: 16
j_call: TRBJ2-4
clone_size: many
d_call: TRBD1

cdr3_nt: TGCGCCAGCAGCCCAGGGATGGGTCAGCCCCAGCATTTT
cdr3_aa: CASSPGMGQPQHF
v_call: TRBV4-1
cdr3_length: 13
j_call: TRBJ1-5
clone_size: many
d_call: -

cdr3_nt: TGTGCCAGCAGCGGAGGACTGGAGAACACCGGGGAGCTGTTTTTT
cdr3_aa: CASSGGLENTGELFF
v_call: TRBV11-2
cdr3_length: 15
j_call: TRBJ2-2
clone_size: few
d_call: -

cdr3_nt: TGTGCCAGCAGTGGGGACCAGGGCCACGAGCAGTACTTC
cdr3_aa: CASSGDQGHEQYF
v_call: TRBV2
cdr3_length: 13
j_call: TRBJ2-7
clone_size: many
d_call: -

cdr3_nt: TGTGCCAGCAGCTCGGACAGGGGGCCTACCCTTGAAGCTTTCTTT
cdr3_aa: CASSSDRGPTLEAFF
v_call: TRBV7-8
cdr3_length: 15
j_call: TRBJ1-1
clone_size: many
d_call: TRBD1

cdr3_nt: TGTGCCAGCAGCTTAAATCCTAGCGGGGACAATGAGCAGTTCTTC
cdr3_aa: CASSLNPSGDNEQFF
v_call: TRBV7-9
cdr3_length: 15
j_call: TRBJ2-1
clone_size: many
d_call: TRBD2

cdr3_nt: TGTGCCAGCAGTGAAGAGACAGGGGGTAATCAGCCCCAGCATTTT
cdr3_aa: CASSEETGGNQPQHF
v_call: TRBV2
cdr3_length: 15
j_call: TRBJ1-5
clone_size: few
d_call: TRBD1

cdr3_nt: TGTGCCAGCCCTCCGGATTCGAACACCGGGGAGCTGTTTTTT
cdr3_aa: CASPPDSNTGELFF
v_call: TRBV7-9
cdr3_length: 14
j_call: TRBJ2-2
clone_size: many
d_call: -

cdr3_nt: TGCAGTGCTAGCTCGGGGATAGGAGGTTCACCCCTCCACTTT
cdr3_aa: CSASSGIGGSPLHF
v_call: TRBV20-1
cdr3_length: 14
j_call: TRBJ1-6
clone_size: many
d_call: -

cdr3_nt: TGTGCCAGCAGAGCTGCAGGGGGTGACTCCTATAATTCACCCCTCCACTTT
cdr3_aa: CASRAAGGDSYNSPLHF
v_call: TRBV7-2
cdr3_length: 17
j_call: TRBJ1-6
clone_size: few
d_call: TRBD1

cdr3_nt: TGCAGTGCTAGAGAGCCCGGGACAGGGACTGGAAACACCATATATTTT
cdr3_aa: CSAREPGTGTGNTIYF
v_call: TRBV20-1
cdr3_length: 16
j_call: TRBJ1-3
clone_size: many
d_call: TRBD1

cdr3_nt: TGTGCCAGCTCACCTAATACAGCCTACAATTCACCCCTCCACTTT
cdr3_aa: CASSPNTAYNSPLHF
v_call: TRBV18
cdr3_length: 15
j_call: TRBJ1-6
clone_size: many
d_call: -

cdr3_nt: TGTGCCAGCAGCCTACAGCTTACAGATACGCAGTATTTT
cdr3_aa: CASSLQLTDTQYF
v_call: TRBV7-8
cdr3_length: 13
j_call: TRBJ2-3
clone_size: many
d_call: -

cdr3_nt: TGTGCCAGCAGCTTCCCGGGACAGGGAACGGGGACCCAGTACTTC
cdr3_aa: CASSFPGQGTGTQYF
v_call: TRBV11-2
cdr3_length: 15
j_call: TRBJ2-5
clone_size: many
d_call: TRBD1

cdr3_nt: TGTGCCAGCAGTGAAGCAGGGGAATTCCAGCCCCAGCATTTT
cdr3_aa: CASSEAGEFQPQHF
v_call: TRBV2
cdr3_length: 14
j_call: TRBJ1-5
clone_size: many
d_call: -

cdr3_nt: TGTGCCAGCAGTTTAGCACTCGTTCACAGGGGTAATCAGCCCCAGCATTTT
cdr3_aa: CASSLALVHRGNQPQHF
v_call: TRBV12-3/TRBV12-4
cdr3_length: 17
j_call: TRBJ1-5
clone_size: many
d_call: TRBD1

cdr3_nt: TGTGCCAGCAGTTCTTCCCTACCTCAGAACACCGGGGAGCTGTTTTTT
cdr3_aa: CASSSSLPQNTGELFF
v_call: TRBV6-5
cdr3_length: 16
j_call: TRBJ2-2
clone_size: medium-sized
d_call: -

cdr3_nt: TGTGCCAGCAGTATAAACAGGGGGAATTCACCCCTCCACTTT
cdr3_aa: CASSINRGNSPLHF
v_call: TRBV5-4
cdr3_length: 14
j_call: TRBJ1-6
clone_size: -
d_call: TRBD1

cdr3_nt: TGTGCCAGCAGTCCACCGGGACTGATCTACGAGCAGTACTTC
cdr3_aa: CASSPPGLIYEQYF
v_call: TRBV12-3/TRBV12-4
cdr3_length: 14
j_call: TRBJ2-7
clone_size: many
d_call: -

cdr3_nt: TGCGCCAGCAGCTTGAACACAGGAAACACCATATATTTT
cdr3_aa: CASSLNTGNTIYF
v_call: TRBV5-1
cdr3_length: 13
j_call: TRBJ1-3
clone_size: many
d_call: -

cdr3_nt: TGTGCCAGCAGTCCGCCGACAGTCAATGAGCAGTTCTTC
cdr3_aa: CASSPPTVNEQFF
v_call: TRBV2
cdr3_length: 13
j_call: TRBJ2-1
clone_size: -
d_call: -

cdr3_nt: TGTGCCTGGAGTGAGAGGGGGCTAGATGGCTACACCTTC
cdr3_aa: CAWSERGLDGYTF
v_call: TRBV30
cdr3_length: 13
j_call: TRBJ1-2
clone_size: many
d_call: TRBD1